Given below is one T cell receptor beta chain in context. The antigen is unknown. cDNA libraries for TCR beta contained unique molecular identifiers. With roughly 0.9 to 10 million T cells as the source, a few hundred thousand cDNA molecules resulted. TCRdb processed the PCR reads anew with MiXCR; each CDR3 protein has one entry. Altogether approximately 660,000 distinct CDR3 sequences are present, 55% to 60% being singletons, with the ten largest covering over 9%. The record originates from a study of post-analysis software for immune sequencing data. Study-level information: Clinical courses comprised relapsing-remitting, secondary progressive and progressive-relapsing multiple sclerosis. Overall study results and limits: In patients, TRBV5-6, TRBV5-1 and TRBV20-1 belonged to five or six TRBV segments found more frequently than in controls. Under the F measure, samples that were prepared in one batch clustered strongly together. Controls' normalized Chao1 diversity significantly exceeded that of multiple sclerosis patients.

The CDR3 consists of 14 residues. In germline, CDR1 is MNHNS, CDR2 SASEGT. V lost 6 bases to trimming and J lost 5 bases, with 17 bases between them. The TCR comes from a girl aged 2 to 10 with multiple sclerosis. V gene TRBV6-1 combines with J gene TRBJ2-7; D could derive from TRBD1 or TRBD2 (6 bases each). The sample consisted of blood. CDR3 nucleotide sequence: TGTGCCAGCAGGGAGGGGGACTGGAAGGACGAGCAGTACTTC. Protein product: CASREGDWKDEQYF.